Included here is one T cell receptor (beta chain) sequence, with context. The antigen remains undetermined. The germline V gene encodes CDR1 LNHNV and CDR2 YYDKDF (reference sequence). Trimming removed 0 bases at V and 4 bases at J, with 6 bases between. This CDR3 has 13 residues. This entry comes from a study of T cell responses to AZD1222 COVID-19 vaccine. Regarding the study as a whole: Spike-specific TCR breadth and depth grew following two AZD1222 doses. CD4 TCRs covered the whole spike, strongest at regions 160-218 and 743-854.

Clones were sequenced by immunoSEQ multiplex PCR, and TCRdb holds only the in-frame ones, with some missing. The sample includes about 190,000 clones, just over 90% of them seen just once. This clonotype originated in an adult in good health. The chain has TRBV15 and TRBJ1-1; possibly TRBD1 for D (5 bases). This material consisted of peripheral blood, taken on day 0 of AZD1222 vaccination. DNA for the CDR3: TGTGCCACCAGCAGAGATGGGGGCACTGAAGCTTTCTTT. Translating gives CATSRDGGTEAFF. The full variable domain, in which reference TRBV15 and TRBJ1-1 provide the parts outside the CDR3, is DAMVIQNPRYQVTQFGKPVTLSCSQTLNHNVMYWYQQKSSQAPKLLFHYYDKDFNNEADTPDNFQSRRPNTSFCFLDIRSPGLGDTAMYLCATSRDGGTEAFFGQGTRLTVV.